The 12 T cell receptor beta chains in this list originate from one sample, sequenced in a study of blood T cell repertoires in COVID-19 (dated by TCRdb to about 2020). The library was built by means of the immunoSEQ multiplex PCR assay. Sourced from immuneACCESS, this table was stored by TCRdb with only in-frame sequences that have V and J called. A share of the clones is absent; for the studies checked, an unresolved V gene accounts for under half, and the remainder has no known explanation. Within this sample are 35,000 to 45,000 clones, with almost 90% of them counted one time only. The ten largest account for approximately 3% of the sample. Sequences were obtained from peripheral blood. Source of these receptors: a man in his fifties or sixties with active COVID-19.

The rearrangement links TRBV7-9 to TRBJ1-1, with TRBD1 matching 7 bases. Losses at the gene ends were 2 bases for V and 4 bases for J; bases not matched to a gene: 16. The germline V gene encodes CDR1 SEHNR and CDR2 FQNEAQ (reference sequence). The CDR3 contains 18 residues. Written as DNA, the CDR3 is TGTGCCAGCAGCTTAATCAGTTGGGGTCCGGGACAGACCACTGAAGCTTTCTTT. It codes for CASSLISWGPGQTTEAFF. The entire variable domain, with the rest obtained from reference TRBV7-9 and TRBJ1-1, is as follows: DTGVSQNPRHKITKRGQNVTFRCDPISEHNRLYWYRQTLGQGPEFLTYFQNEAQLEKSRLLSDRFSAERPKGSFSTLEIQRTEQGDSAMYLCASSLISWGPGQTTEAFFGQGTRLTVV.

This chain joins TRBV3-1 (or the pseudogene TRBV3-2) and TRBJ2-7; tentatively, D is TRBD1 (5 bases). V was cut by 4 bases and J by 1 base, with 11 bases left in between. Germline values: CDR1 LGHDT, CDR2 YNNKEL (reference sequence). The CDR3 length is 14 residues. CDR3 sequence reads: CASSPPDRSYEQYF. CDR3 nucleotide sequence: TGTGCCAGCAGCCCTCCCGACAGATCCTACGAGCAGTACTTC.

V gene TRBV24-1 combines with J gene TRBJ2-2, with a possible D match to TRBD1 (6 bases). Germline V lookup: CDR1 KGHDR, CDR2 SFDVKD. This CDR3 has 12 amino acids. The V end was cut by 10 bases, the J end by 5 bases, with 10 bases between. CDR3 residues: CATGARTGELFF. For the CDR3, the DNA is TGTGCCACGGGGGCGCGAACCGGGGAGCTGTTTTTT.

V usage is TRBV9 and J usage is TRBJ2-2, with D hard to call. Germline CDR1 and CDR2: SGDLS and YYNGEE. The CDR3 extends over 15 amino acids. The V end was cut by 0 bases, the J end by 4 bases, with 10 bases between. The CDR3 DNA sequence: TGTGCCAGCAGCGTAGGTTCACAGTCCACCGGGGAGCTGTTTTTT. Residues: CASSVGSQSTGELFF. The entire variable domain, with the rest obtained from reference TRBV9 and TRBJ2-2, is as follows: DSGVTQTPKHLITATGQRVTLRCSPRSGDLSVYWYQQSLDQGLQFLIQYYNGEERAKGNILERFSAQQFPDLHSELNLSSLELGDSALYFCASSVGSQSTGELFFGEGSRLTVL.

The chain employs TRBV5-4 and TRBJ2-1, with TRBD2 matching 12 bases. The CDR3 runs 16 residues. In germline, CDR1 is SGHNT, CDR2 YYREEE (reference sequence). Trimming took 5 bases from V and 9 from J; bases not matched to a gene: 12. The CDR3 is CASSGASGGAVGEQFF. CDR3 nucleotides: TGTGCCAGCAGTGGTGCTAGCGGGGGGGCTGTTGGTGAGCAGTTCTTC.

The V call is TRBV11-3, the J call TRBJ2-3; no definite D call. Trimming pared 1 base from V and 7 bases from J, leaving 9 bases between. In germline, CDR1 is SGHNT, CDR2 YENEEA. The CDR3 runs to 13 residues. CDR3 DNA: TGTGCCAGCAGCTTAGGCAGGTTTAATACGCAGTATTTT. Its translation is CASSLGRFNTQYF. The full variable domain, completed using reference TRBV11-3 and TRBJ2-3, is EAGVVQSPRYKIIEKKQPVAFWCNPISGHNTLYWYLQNLGQGPELLIRYENEEAVDDSQLPKDRFSAERLKGVDSTLKIQPAELGDSAVYLCASSLGRFNTQYFGPGTRLTVL.

The chain uses TRBV27 and TRBJ2-7; 11 bases match TRBD2. The V segment lost 4 bases and the J segment 3 bases; nucleotides outside the gene matches: 5. CDR1 is MNHEY, CDR2 SMNVEV, per germline (reference sequence). This CDR3 is 15 amino acids long. CDR3 loop: CASSYSGGAFYEQYF. Written as DNA, the CDR3 is TGTGCCAGCAGTTATAGCGGGGGGGCCTTCTACGAGCAGTACTTC.

V usage is TRBV27 and J usage is TRBJ2-7, with a weak D call TRBD2 (6 bases). The germline V gene has CDR1 MNHEY and CDR2 SMNVEV (reference sequence). The CDR3 runs to 14 residues. The ends were cut back, 4 bases at V and 12 bases at J, with 22 bases in the middle. The CDR3 DNA reads TGTGCCAGCAGTTACGCGAGCGGGCGCGGTACGACGTACTTC. Its protein product is CASSYASGRGTTYF.

This clone was detected once. The chain has TRBV7-9 and TRBJ2-5; weak D call: TRBD2 (5 bases). CDR3 length equals 17 residues. In germline, CDR1 is SEHNR, CDR2 FQNEAQ (reference sequence). V dropped 5 bases and J dropped 0 bases, with 19 bases sitting between them. CDR3 in DNA: TGTGCCAGCAGCCTCGGGCTCCCCCCGGGGTACCAAGAGACCCAGTACTTC. It encodes CASSLGLPPGYQETQYF.

This clone was observed a single time. The chain has TRBV19 and TRBJ2-5, with D tentatively TRBD2 (6 bases). CDR3 length equals 15 residues. The V and J ends lost 5 bases and 5 bases respectively, with 18 bases between them. Germline V gene data show CDR1 as LNHDA and CDR2 as SQIVND (reference sequence). The CDR3 nucleotides are TGTGCCAGTAGTTTTCCGGGACTCGGTCCGGAGACCCAGTACTTC. Protein sequence: CASSFPGLGPETQYF.

V gene TRBV30 combines with J gene TRBJ1-3; no firm D call. This CDR3 comprises 13 residues. Trimming pared 0 bases from V and 4 bases from J, leaving 7 bases between. Germline values: CDR1 GTSNPN, CDR2 SVGIG (reference sequence). CDR3 protein: CAWSVGWGNTIYF. DNA for the CDR3: TGTGCCTGGAGTGTCGGTTGGGGAAACACCATATATTTT.

This rearrangement joins TRBV7-2 to TRBJ2-1; 10 positions agree with TRBD2. V dropped 4 bases and J dropped 4; count of bases not matched to a gene: 4. This CDR3 has 15 amino acids. Germline V gives CDR1 SGHTA, CDR2 FQGNSA. CDR3 residues: CASSSRTSGYNEQFF. The CDR3 bases are TGTGCCAGCAGCTCGAGGACTAGCGGATACAATGAGCAGTTCTTC.